Listed below are T cell receptor beta chains from one sample, sequenced in a study of T cells in Graves' hyperthyroidism and ophthalmopathy. Using its own MiXCR run on the multiplex PCR reads, TCRdb lists one record per CDR3 protein. The sample has fewer than 900,000 distinct CDR3 sequences; roughly 15% are singletons. The sample comprised blood. Receptor source: a man younger than 35 with Graves' hyperthyroidism. CDR3s include the opening cysteine and the closing phenylalanine or tryptophan. A D gene is named only where the DNA matches it firmly. Where a row states a size, it is once, few, many or the class of an expanded clone; other rows omit it.

CDR3nt: TGTGCCAGCAGCCAGGGACAGTGGGGCAATCAGCCCCAGCATTTT
CDR3aa: CASSQGQWGNQPQHF
j_gene: TRBJ1-5
v_gene: TRBV5-5
d_gene: TRBD1
abundance: many

CDR3nt: TGTGCCTGGAGTGTACGGTTTTTACAGGGTACCCAAGAGACCCAGTACTTC
CDR3aa: CAWSVRFLQGTQETQYF
j_gene: TRBJ2-5
v_gene: TRBV30
d_gene: NA
abundance: many

CDR3nt: TGTGCCAGCTCACCACTGATTGGGACAGGAATCCACGAGCAGTACTTC
CDR3aa: CASSPLIGTGIHEQYF
j_gene: TRBJ2-7
v_gene: TRBV18
d_gene: TRBD1
abundance: many

CDR3nt: TGTGCCAGCAAGGGGGGAAGGGGCGAGCAGTACTTC
CDR3aa: CASKGGRGEQYF
j_gene: TRBJ2-7
v_gene: TRBV12-3/TRBV12-4
d_gene: NA
abundance: few

CDR3nt: TGTGCCAGCTCACCGACTCCCGACATAAGGGGAAACACCATATATTTT
CDR3aa: CASSPTPDIRGNTIYF
j_gene: TRBJ1-3
v_gene: TRBV18
d_gene: NA
abundance: NA

CDR3nt: TGCGCCAGCAGCCAAATATACCGACCCGACGGGGCCCAGTACTTC
CDR3aa: CASSQIYRPDGAQYF
j_gene: TRBJ2-5
v_gene: TRBV4-3
d_gene: NA
abundance: NA

CDR3nt: TGTGCCAGCAGCTTAGCGGGGTATGGGGACTTC
CDR3aa: CASSLAGYGDF
j_gene: TRBJ2-5
v_gene: TRBV7-9
d_gene: NA
abundance: NA

CDR3nt: TGCAGCGTTGGCGAAGTCTATCAGGACAGAGAGCAGTTCTTC
CDR3aa: CSVGEVYQDREQFF
j_gene: TRBJ2-1
v_gene: TRBV29-1
d_gene: NA
abundance: many

CDR3nt: TGCGCCAGCAGCCAAGATCTCCCACGCCCGTGGGAGACCCAGTACTTC
CDR3aa: CASSQDLPRPWETQYF
j_gene: TRBJ2-5
v_gene: TRBV4-3
d_gene: NA
abundance: few

CDR3nt: TGTGCCAGCAGCGCTATGGGAACAGCACAAGAGACCCAGTACTTC
CDR3aa: CASSAMGTAQETQYF
j_gene: TRBJ2-5
v_gene: TRBV9
d_gene: NA
abundance: many

CDR3nt: TGCAGTGCTAGGCCGGGACTACAAACAGATACGCAGTATTTT
CDR3aa: CSARPGLQTDTQYF
j_gene: TRBJ2-3
v_gene: TRBV20-1
d_gene: TRBD2
abundance: NA

CDR3nt: TGTGCCAGCAGTTCAAGACAGGGAGCGGCCGAAGCTTTCTTT
CDR3aa: CASSSRQGAAEAFF
j_gene: TRBJ1-1
v_gene: TRBV28
d_gene: TRBD1
abundance: NA

CDR3nt: TGTGCCAGCAGTTTTGGTGAGACTCGAGACATTCAGTACTTC
CDR3aa: CASSFGETRDIQYF
j_gene: TRBJ2-4
v_gene: TRBV28
d_gene: NA
abundance: many

CDR3nt: TGTGCCTGGAGTTTTCGGTACGGGGGGCCCGGCACTGAAGCTTTCTTT
CDR3aa: CAWSFRYGGPGTEAFF
j_gene: TRBJ1-1
v_gene: TRBV30
d_gene: NA
abundance: many

CDR3nt: TGTGCCAGCAGCTACGGACAGGGGGCCGGTTCACCCCTCCACTTT
CDR3aa: CASSYGQGAGSPLHF
j_gene: TRBJ1-6
v_gene: TRBV7-9
d_gene: TRBD1
abundance: many

CDR3nt: TGTGCCAGCAGTCAGGAGCTCTATGAGCAGTTCTTC
CDR3aa: CASSQELYEQFF
j_gene: TRBJ2-1
v_gene: TRBV12-3/TRBV12-4
d_gene: NA
abundance: many

CDR3nt: TGTGCCAGCAGTGACCCCGGGAGGGACGGAAATGAGCAGTTCTTC
CDR3aa: CASSDPGRDGNEQFF
j_gene: TRBJ2-1
v_gene: TRBV2
d_gene: TRBD2
abundance: many

CDR3nt: TGCGCCAGCAGTCTGGAGTACGGCACAGATACGCAGTATTTT
CDR3aa: CASSLEYGTDTQYF
j_gene: TRBJ2-3
v_gene: TRBV4-1
d_gene: NA
abundance: few

CDR3nt: TGCAGCGTTACCGGACTAGTCTACGAGCAGTACTTC
CDR3aa: CSVTGLVYEQYF
j_gene: TRBJ2-7
v_gene: TRBV29-1
d_gene: TRBD2
abundance: many

CDR3nt: TGTGCCAGCAGCGCCCGGCCGGGACTAGCGGGAGGAGGGACCTACAATGAGCAGTTCTTC
CDR3aa: CASSARPGLAGGGTYNEQFF
j_gene: TRBJ2-1
v_gene: TRBV11-2
d_gene: TRBD2
abundance: NA

CDR3nt: TGTGCCAGCAGCTCCACAGGTTCCTACGAGCAGTACTTC
CDR3aa: CASSSTGSYEQYF
j_gene: TRBJ2-7
v_gene: TRBV11-2
d_gene: NA
abundance: many

CDR3nt: TGTGCCAGCAGTTTCCTACTAGGTGGAACAGATACGCAGTATTTT
CDR3aa: CASSFLLGGTDTQYF
j_gene: TRBJ2-3
v_gene: TRBV28
d_gene: NA
abundance: many

CDR3nt: TGTGCCAGCAGCTCGCTGACAGTTAGCGAGCAGTACTTC
CDR3aa: CASSSLTVSEQYF
j_gene: TRBJ2-7
v_gene: TRBV7-8
d_gene: NA
abundance: many

CDR3nt: TGTGCCAGCAGTGACCCCGGGGGCGGGAGGGCCTACGAGCAGTACTTC
CDR3aa: CASSDPGGGRAYEQYF
j_gene: TRBJ2-7
v_gene: TRBV6-1
d_gene: TRBD2
abundance: few

CDR3nt: TGTGCCAGCAGTGCAGGGGGGCAGGGTAATGAAAAACTGTTTTTT
CDR3aa: CASSAGGQGNEKLFF
j_gene: TRBJ1-4
v_gene: TRBV12-3/TRBV12-4
d_gene: TRBD1
abundance: few

CDR3nt: TGTGCCAGCAGCTTAAGTCGCATCCCAGGTCGCGGGACCCAGTACTTC
CDR3aa: CASSLSRIPGRGTQYF
j_gene: TRBJ2-5
v_gene: TRBV7-8
d_gene: NA
abundance: few

CDR3nt: TGTGCCTGGACCGCATGGTCCGACTACAATGAGCAGTTCTTC
CDR3aa: CAWTAWSDYNEQFF
j_gene: TRBJ2-1
v_gene: TRBV30
d_gene: NA
abundance: few